This paragraph covers one T cell receptor beta chain sequence. The data are from a study of patients and donors after allogeneic stem cell transplantation. TCRdb reanalysed the RT-PCR reads using MiXCR and keeps one entry per CDR3 protein. The table shows approximately 200,000 distinct CDR3 sequences, with around 40% occurring only once. V was clipped by 5 bases and J by 4 bases, with 18 bases between them. CDR3 size: 16 residues. From germline, CDR1 is SGDLS and CDR2 YYNGEE. This TCR derives from a human donor who was either an allogeneic HSCT recipient or a stem cell or donor lymphocyte infusion donor (not recorded which). It is not recorded whose cells these are; they may come from a transplant donor. Input material: blood, either unsorted or a sorted T cell fraction (not recorded which). V gene TRBV9 combines with J gene TRBJ1-4; D possibly corresponds to TRBD1 (5 bases). The CDR3 spells CASRVPNTGRNEKLFF. CDR3 sequence (DNA): TGTGCCAGCAGAGTCCCTAACACAGGACGTAATGAAAAACTGTTTTTT.